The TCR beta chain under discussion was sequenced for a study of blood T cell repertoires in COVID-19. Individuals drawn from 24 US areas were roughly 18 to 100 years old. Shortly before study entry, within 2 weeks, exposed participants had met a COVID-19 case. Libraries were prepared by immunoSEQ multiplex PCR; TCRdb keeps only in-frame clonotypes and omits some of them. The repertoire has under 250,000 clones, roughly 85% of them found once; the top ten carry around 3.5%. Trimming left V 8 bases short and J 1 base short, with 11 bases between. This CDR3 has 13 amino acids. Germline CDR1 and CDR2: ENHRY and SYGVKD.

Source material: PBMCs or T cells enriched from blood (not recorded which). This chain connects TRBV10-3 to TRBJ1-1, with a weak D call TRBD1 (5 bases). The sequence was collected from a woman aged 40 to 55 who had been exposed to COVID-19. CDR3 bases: TGTGCCATCGCCGGGACTGGGAACACTGAAGCTTTCTTT. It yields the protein CAIAGTGNTEAFF.